The rows below give T cell receptor beta chains drawn from one sample of a study of shared clonotypes between healthy human individuals. Here immunoSEQ multiplex PCR was the method, and the copy in TCRdb shows in-frame clones only, minus some. The sample includes about 490,000 clones, approximately 80% of them seen just once. The sequencing sample was made of PBMCs. The source is a middle-aged woman in good health. Some clones in this sample may be carry-over from other donors' samples. Each CDR3 is given with its conserved first and last residue. Fields, in order: J gene, D gene, clone size, V gene, CDR3 DNA, CDR3 protein. D genes are given only for firm matches. Size is stated for part of the rows, as once, few or many counts, or as a class when the clone is expanded.

J gene: TRBJ2-3
D gene: TRBD2
clone size: NA
V gene: TRBV6-1
CDR3 DNA: TGTGCCAACCAAGCGGGAGCCACAGATACGCAGTATTTT
CDR3 protein: CANQAGATDTQYF

J gene: TRBJ2-7
D gene: TRBD2
clone size: NA
V gene: TRBV28
CDR3 DNA: TGTGCCAGCAGTTTACCCGGGACTAGCTTCTTCCAGTACTTC
CDR3 protein: CASSLPGTSFFQYF

J gene: TRBJ2-6
D gene: NA
clone size: NA
V gene: TRBV19
CDR3 DNA: TGTGCCAGCCGGGGTTTGACCTCTGGGGCCAACGTCCTGACTTTC
CDR3 protein: CASRGLTSGANVLTF

J gene: TRBJ2-7
D gene: NA
clone size: NA
V gene: TRBV5-1
CDR3 DNA: TGCGCCAGCAGGGGTAGCCGTGTATACGAGCAGTACTTC
CDR3 protein: CASRGSRVYEQYF

J gene: TRBJ1-2
D gene: TRBD1
clone size: many
V gene: TRBV6-4
CDR3 DNA: TGTGCCAGCAGTGACACCGGACAGGGGATGGATGGCTACACCTTC
CDR3 protein: CASSDTGQGMDGYTF

J gene: TRBJ2-7
D gene: TRBD2
clone size: once
V gene: TRBV6-1
CDR3 DNA: TGTGCCAGCAGTGACACTAGCGGGAGGGCCCTTACACTCTACGAGCAGTACTTC
CDR3 protein: CASSDTSGRALTLYEQYF

J gene: TRBJ2-5
D gene: NA
clone size: NA
V gene: TRBV6-6
CDR3 DNA: TGTGCCAGCAGCCCCGTGGAGGAGACCCAGTACTTC
CDR3 protein: CASSPVEETQYF

J gene: TRBJ1-2
D gene: TRBD1
clone size: once
V gene: TRBV6-1
CDR3 DNA: TGTGCCAGCAGTGAATCTGAGGGGGCAATTTCTGGCTACACCTTC
CDR3 protein: CASSESEGAISGYTF

J gene: TRBJ1-3
D gene: NA
clone size: NA
V gene: TRBV12-5
CDR3 DNA: TGTGCTAGTGGTCCCCGAGAGGGACTCTCTGGAAACACCATATATTTT
CDR3 protein: CASGPREGLSGNTIYF

J gene: TRBJ2-3
D gene: NA
clone size: NA
V gene: TRBV15
CDR3 DNA: TGTGCCACCAGCAGAGACTATGGGCCTGGGTGGGCCAGCACAGATACGCAGTATTTT
CDR3 protein: CATSRDYGPGWASTDTQYF

J gene: TRBJ2-3
D gene: NA
clone size: NA
V gene: TRBV29-1
CDR3 DNA: TGCAGCGTTGCAGCGGGAGAGGGGGCGGATACGCAGTATTTT
CDR3 protein: CSVAAGEGADTQYF

J gene: TRBJ2-7
D gene: NA
clone size: NA
V gene: TRBV7-2
CDR3 DNA: TGTGCCAGCTCCCGGACTACCACCCCCGAGCAGTACTTC
CDR3 protein: CASSRTTTPEQYF

J gene: TRBJ1-4
D gene: NA
clone size: NA
V gene: TRBV10-2
CDR3 DNA: TGCGCCAGCAGAGATGTGTTGAAGGGCCATGAAAAACTGTTTTTT
CDR3 protein: CASRDVLKGHEKLFF

J gene: TRBJ2-1
D gene: NA
clone size: NA
V gene: TRBV6-5
CDR3 DNA: TGTGCCAGCCGAGGTAGCTCCTACAATGAGCAGTTCTTC
CDR3 protein: CASRGSSYNEQFF

J gene: TRBJ1-2
D gene: NA
clone size: NA
V gene: TRBV15
CDR3 DNA: TGTGCCACCAGCAGGCCCGGACAGCACTATGGCTACACCTTC
CDR3 protein: CATSRPGQHYGYTF

J gene: TRBJ1-5
D gene: NA
clone size: NA
V gene: TRBV27
CDR3 DNA: TGTGCCAGCAAAGGTGTCGGTCAGCCCAAGCATTTT
CDR3 protein: CASKGVGQPKHF

J gene: TRBJ2-4
D gene: NA
clone size: NA
V gene: TRBV18
CDR3 DNA: TGTGCCAGCTCAATAAAGGGGGAACTAGCCAAAAACATTCAGTACTTC
CDR3 protein: CASSIKGELAKNIQYF